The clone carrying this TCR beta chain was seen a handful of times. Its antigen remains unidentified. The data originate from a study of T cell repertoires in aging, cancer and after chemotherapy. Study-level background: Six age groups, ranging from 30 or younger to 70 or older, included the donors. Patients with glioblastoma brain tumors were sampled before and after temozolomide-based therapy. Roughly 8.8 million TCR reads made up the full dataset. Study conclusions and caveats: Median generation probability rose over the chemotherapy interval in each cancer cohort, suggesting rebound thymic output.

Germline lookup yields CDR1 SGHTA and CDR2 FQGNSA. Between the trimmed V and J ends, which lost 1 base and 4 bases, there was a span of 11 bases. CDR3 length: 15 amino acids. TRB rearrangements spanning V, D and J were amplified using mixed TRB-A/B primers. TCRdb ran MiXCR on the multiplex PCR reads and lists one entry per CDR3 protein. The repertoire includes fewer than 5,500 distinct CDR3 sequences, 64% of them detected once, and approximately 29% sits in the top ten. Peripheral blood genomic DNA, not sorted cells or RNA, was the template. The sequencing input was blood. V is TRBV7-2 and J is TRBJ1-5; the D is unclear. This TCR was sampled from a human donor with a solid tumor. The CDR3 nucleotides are TGTGCCAGCAGCTTAGGACTAACGACGAATCAGCCCCAGCATTTT. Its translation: CASSLGLTTNQPQHF.